This T cell receptor beta chain was captured by sequencing in a study of T cell responses to AZD1222 COVID-19 vaccine (TCRdb year 2021). Some background on the complete study: A total of over 230 trial participants underwent TCR sequencing, of whom 200 to 220 received two doses of AZD1222 and 26 received two doses of the MenACWY control vaccine. Trial participants were enrolled into age subgroups of 18-55, 56-69 and 70-plus years, which contained about 150, 28 and 57 TCR-sequenced participants, respectively.

Regarding this clone: No antigen is known for it. It has no much larger one-base neighbor in the sample; base qualities were not kept.

The CDR3 holds 12 amino acids from the cysteine to the phenylalanine. The retained sequence is limited to the CDR3, 36 bases, with the frame set at the first base. CDR1 and CDR2, per the germline V gene (reference sequence), are MNHEY and SMNVEV. Trimming takes 5 bases from V and 2 bases from J, and the germline ends sit 4 bases apart. The research as a whole found: Conclusions about previously exposed vaccinees are limited, since just six or seven AZD1222 recipients were seropositive for SARS-CoV-2 at baseline. Spike-specific TCR breadth and depth rose significantly after two AZD1222 doses compared with day 0 and with MenACWY recipients. Reportedly, almost half of the unique spike-specific TCRs recognized epitopes lying outside the regions that are mutated in the B.1.351 and B.1.1.7 variants. Because no day 14 peak-response samples were available, repertoires were characterized only after the peak T cell response. Participants were mostly white British and included more females than males, and it was suggested by the authors that clonal diversity may have been underestimated. Vaccine-associated CD4 TCRs spanned the whole spike protein, with dominant responses in regions 160-218 and 743-854. The 56-69-year group was small, and its depth increase did not reach significance, likely because of low power.

The CDR3 regions of human TCRbeta chains were analyzed by immunosequencing. Per the original workflow: Repertoire TCRs were matched against a reference library of SARS-CoV-2-specific TCRs generated with the MIRA antigen-specificity platform. Breadth was defined as the fraction of unique TCRs that were SARS-CoV-2-associated, and depth was defined as the fraction of total T cells that were SARS-CoV-2-associated. Each spike-specific TCR was assigned to its reactive spike region and to a CD4 or CD8 class using the MIRA data. Log10-transformed breadth and depth values were compared by one-way ANOVA with Sidak's multiple comparisons tests. This immuneACCESS table, as held by TCRdb, lists in-frame sequences with V and J called but not all clones. Of the missing ones, under half trace to an unresolved V gene in checked studies; the others have no known cause. The DNA was the basis for D and trimming; V, J and clone size are from that table. The sample table shows 50,000 to 70,000 clones, and 70% to 90% are seen once. Less than 9% of the sample comes from the top ten.

The time point label corresponds to: about 28 days (+/-7) after the second vaccine dose. AZD1222 recipients given second doses at about 4 weeks or at about 12 weeks were pooled, since spike-specific TCR depth and breadth were not found to differ between the two schedules. Vaccinee samples came from UK trials COV001 and COV002, including a single-blind randomized controlled phase 2/3 trial of AZD1222 (ChAdOx1 nCoV-19) in healthy adults. For TCRbeta chain sequencing, PBMC samples were collected from trial participants at day 0 and at day 28 after the second dose. The rearrangement joined TRBV27 to TRBJ2-1; the D segment cannot be called with confidence. Material: peripheral blood, obtained 28 days after the second AZD1222 dose. This clonotype was obtained from an adult who received the AZD1222 COVID-19 vaccine. CDR3 loop: CASSPTYNEQFF. The nucleotide sequence reads TGTGCCAGCAGTCCCACCTACAATGAGCAGTTCTTC.